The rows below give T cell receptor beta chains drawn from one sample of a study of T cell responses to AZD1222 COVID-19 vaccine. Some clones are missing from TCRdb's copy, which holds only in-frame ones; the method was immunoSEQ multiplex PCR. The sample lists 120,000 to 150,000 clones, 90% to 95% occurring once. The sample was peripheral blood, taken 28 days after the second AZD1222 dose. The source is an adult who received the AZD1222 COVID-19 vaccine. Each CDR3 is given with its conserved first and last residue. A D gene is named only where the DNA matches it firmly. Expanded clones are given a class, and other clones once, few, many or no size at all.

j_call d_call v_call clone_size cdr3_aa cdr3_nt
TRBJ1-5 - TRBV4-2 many CASSHELGAGGQPQHF TGTGCCAGCAGCCATGAGTTGGGCGCAGGTGGTCAGCCCCAGCATTTT
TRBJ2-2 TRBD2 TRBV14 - CASSPRLAGSGELFF TGTGCCAGCAGCCCCCGTTTAGCGGGATCCGGGGAGCTGTTTTTT
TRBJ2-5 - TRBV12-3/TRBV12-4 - CASSSDQETQYF TGTGCCAGCAGTTCCGACCAGGAGACCCAGTACTTC
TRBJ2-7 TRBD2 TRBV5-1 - CASSDGLADSYEQYF TGCGCCAGCAGCGATGGACTAGCGGACTCCTACGAGCAGTACTTC
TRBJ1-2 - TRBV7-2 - CASSLARRQPYGYTF TGTGCCAGCAGCTTAGCTCGCAGACAACCTTATGGCTACACCTTC
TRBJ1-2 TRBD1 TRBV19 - CASSIDWGDSDGYTF TGTGCCAGTAGTATAGATTGGGGGGACAGTGACGGCTACACCTTC
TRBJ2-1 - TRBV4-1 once CASSQGMRGAGDNEQFF TGCGCCAGCAGCCAAGGTATGAGGGGGGCCGGAGACAATGAGCAGTTCTTC
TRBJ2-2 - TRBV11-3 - CASSAGRGARGTGELFF TGTGCCAGCAGCGCGGGAAGGGGCGCGCGGGGCACCGGGGAGCTGTTTTTT
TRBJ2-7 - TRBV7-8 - CASRDLSYEQYF TGTGCCAGCAGGGACCTCTCCTACGAGCAGTACTTC
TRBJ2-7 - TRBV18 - CASSPGGEQYF TGTGCCAGCTCACCTGGGGGCGAGCAGTACTTC
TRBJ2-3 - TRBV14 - CASSQEGEHTQYF TGTGCCAGCAGCCAAGAGGGGGAACATACGCAGTATTTT
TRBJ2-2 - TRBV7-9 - CASSRAPSRTGELFF TGTGCCAGCAGCCGGGCCCCCTCAAGGACCGGGGAGCTGTTTTTT
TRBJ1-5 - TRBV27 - CASSPTVGLSNQPQHF TGTGCCAGCAGTCCTACGGTGGGATTAAGCAATCAGCCCCAGCATTTT
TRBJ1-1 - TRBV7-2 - CASSGNREVAFF TGTGCCAGCAGCGGAAACAGGGAAGTAGCTTTCTTT
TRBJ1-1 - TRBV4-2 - CASSQVLGRGPGTEAFF TGTGCCAGCAGCCAAGTGCTGGGCAGGGGACCGGGGACTGAAGCTTTCTTT
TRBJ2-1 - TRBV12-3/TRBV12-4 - CASSAGQTSQFF TGTGCCAGCAGTGCCGGACAGACCTCTCAGTTCTTC
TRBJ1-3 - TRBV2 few CASKIQGPGNTIYF TGTGCCAGCAAGATACAGGGCCCCGGAAACACCATATATTTT